This paragraph covers one T cell receptor beta chain sequence. Its cognate antigen is unknown. The sample comes from a study of graft-versus-host responses after intestinal transplantation. On the study more broadly: Uniformly, recipients were administered anti-thymocyte globulin induction with subsequent tacrolimus and steroids for approximately three years.

Study-level points and caveats: The authors found GvH clones in recipient marrow, some appearing first in ileum or blood.

The table came from immunoSEQ multiplex PCR; TCRdb's copy has only in-frame clones and leaves some out. The sample lists roughly 64,000 clones, 90% to 95% occurring once. Losses at the gene ends were 5 bases for V and 5 bases for J; bases not matched to a gene: 8. The CDR3 has 15 residues. The germline gives CDR1 LNHDA, CDR2 SQIVND (reference sequence). This specimen consisted of unstimulated CD8+ T cells sorted from spleen or lymph node cells, obtained before transplant. The sequence was obtained from a human donor who was the organ donor for an intestinal transplant. This chain links TRBV19 with TRBJ2-5; TRBD2 matches 10 bases. This CDR3 is CASSRLAGVEETQYF. In DNA form, the CDR3 reads TGTGCCAGTAGTCGTCTAGCGGGAGTAGAGGAGACCCAGTACTTC.